Listed below are T cell receptor beta chains from one sample, sequenced in a study of blood T cells in healthy people across ages. MiXCR was run by TCRdb on the 5' RACE reads, yielding one entry per CDR3 protein. Of fewer than 950,000 distinct CDR3 sequences listed, roughly 53% were seen once; the top ten hold under 50%. Sequences were obtained from blood. These receptors all come from an elderly man in good health. Both conserved end residues are part of each CDR3. The order of the fields is J gene, V gene, CDR3 length, CDR3 protein.

j_call: TRBJ2-3; v_call: TRBV25-1; cdr3_length: 16; cdr3_aa: CASSEERWVGTDTQYF
j_call: TRBJ2-5; v_call: TRBV5-5; cdr3_length: 15; cdr3_aa: CASSLVPSGVETQYF
j_call: TRBJ2-1; v_call: TRBV7-9; cdr3_length: 14; cdr3_aa: CASRALLGAGEQFF
j_call: TRBJ2-7; v_call: TRBV2; cdr3_length: 14; cdr3_aa: CASRGTSGDNEQYF
j_call: TRBJ2-1; v_call: TRBV4-1; cdr3_length: 18; cdr3_aa: CASSRGASPQLAYNEQFF
j_call: TRBJ2-5; v_call: TRBV5-6; cdr3_length: 15; cdr3_aa: CASSFMGNPQETQYF
j_call: TRBJ1-2; v_call: TRBV20-1; cdr3_length: 12; cdr3_aa: CSAVTGGAGYTF
j_call: .; v_call: TRBV6-5; cdr3_length: 14; cdr3_aa: CASSDFQTVSEQYF
j_call: TRBJ2-3; v_call: TRBV3-1; cdr3_length: 15; cdr3_aa: CASSQVPATADTQYF
j_call: TRBJ2-7; v_call: TRBV11-2; cdr3_length: 15; cdr3_aa: CASSYTSGSSYEQYF
j_call: TRBJ2-7; v_call: TRBV7-9; cdr3_length: 14; cdr3_aa: CASSLKGATYEQYF
j_call: TRBJ2-1; v_call: TRBV5-1; cdr3_length: 14; cdr3_aa: CASSSPRGVNEQFF
j_call: TRBJ2-1; v_call: TRBV9; cdr3_length: 14; cdr3_aa: CASSVAGLGNEQFF
j_call: TRBJ2-3; v_call: TRBV4-1; cdr3_length: 18; cdr3_aa: CASSQRSPPAGAADTQYF
j_call: TRBJ2-7; v_call: TRBV7-2; cdr3_length: 15; cdr3_aa: CASSLVDGATYEQYF
j_call: TRBJ2-1; v_call: TRBV10-3; cdr3_length: 17; cdr3_aa: CAITSNPVALPYNEQFF
j_call: TRBJ2-5; v_call: TRBV5-5; cdr3_length: 16; cdr3_aa: CASSLFVVAYQETQYF
j_call: TRBJ2-1; v_call: TRBV6-6; cdr3_length: 11; cdr3_aa: CACGRGDEQFF
j_call: TRBJ2-5; v_call: TRBV5-1; cdr3_length: 15; cdr3_aa: CASSPDGTRGETQYF
j_call: TRBJ2-1; v_call: TRBV28; cdr3_length: 15; cdr3_aa: CASSRHGTGNDEQFF
j_call: TRBJ2-1; v_call: TRBV6-5; cdr3_length: 15; cdr3_aa: CASSVRVAGLGEQFF
j_call: TRBJ1-5; v_call: TRBV25-1; cdr3_length: 13; cdr3_aa: CASSEQGTQPQHF
j_call: TRBJ2-7; v_call: TRBV27; cdr3_length: 16; cdr3_aa: CASSLSWVSSWYEQYF
j_call: TRBJ1-2; v_call: TRBV27; cdr3_length: 15; cdr3_aa: CASSLWGGGSYGYTF
j_call: TRBJ1-2; v_call: TRBV6-1; cdr3_length: 13; cdr3_aa: CATIPSRTYGYTF
j_call: TRBJ2-7; v_call: TRBV2; cdr3_length: 13; cdr3_aa: CASKGLAGGEQYF
j_call: TRBJ1-5; v_call: TRBV18; cdr3_length: 18; cdr3_aa: CASSPPAHATYSNQPQHF
j_call: TRBJ1-2; v_call: TRBV11-2; cdr3_length: 13; cdr3_aa: CASSLVGSTGYTF
j_call: TRBJ2-1; v_call: TRBV6-5; cdr3_length: 16; cdr3_aa: CASSYDLGGAYNEQFF
j_call: TRBJ2-1; v_call: TRBV11-2; cdr3_length: 13; cdr3_aa: CASIKGGYNEQFF
j_call: TRBJ2-1; v_call: TRBV10-3; cdr3_length: 16; cdr3_aa: CAISESDTHTYNEQFF
j_call: TRBJ2-1; v_call: TRBV28; cdr3_length: 12; cdr3_aa: CASSPPDSKQFF
j_call: TRBJ1-5; v_call: TRBV2; cdr3_length: 13; cdr3_aa: CASSVRGDQPQHF
j_call: TRBJ1-2; v_call: TRBV9; cdr3_length: 14; cdr3_aa: CASSVNSLGGGYTF
j_call: TRBJ1-2; v_call: TRBV28; cdr3_length: 15; cdr3_aa: CASLTPRLGGYGYTF
j_call: TRBJ1-4; v_call: TRBV12-3/TRBV12-4; cdr3_length: 14; cdr3_aa: CASTLRGRAEKLFF
j_call: TRBJ2-6; v_call: TRBV9; cdr3_length: 19; cdr3_aa: CASSDRGGYSSSGANVLTF
j_call: TRBJ1-2; v_call: TRBV29-1; cdr3_length: 12; cdr3_aa: CSLDRGIHGYTF
j_call: TRBJ1-2; v_call: TRBV3-1; cdr3_length: 15; cdr3_aa: CASSQGGSAGYGYTF
j_call: TRBJ1-2; v_call: TRBV5-1; cdr3_length: 14; cdr3_aa: CASSRSYQGYGYTF
j_call: TRBJ2-4; v_call: TRBV20-1; cdr3_length: 15; cdr3_aa: CSARDDSLAKNIQYF
j_call: TRBJ2-2; v_call: TRBV2; cdr3_length: 14; cdr3_aa: CASSETIHTGELFF
j_call: TRBJ2-1; v_call: TRBV12-3/TRBV12-4; cdr3_length: 15; cdr3_aa: CASSLTGGYSNEQFF
j_call: TRBJ2-3; v_call: TRBV29-1; cdr3_length: 14; cdr3_aa: CSSRDRGTTDTQYF
j_call: TRBJ2-7; v_call: TRBV10-3; cdr3_length: 17; cdr3_aa: CAISETVAGLHQGEQYF
j_call: TRBJ2-3; v_call: TRBV9; cdr3_length: 14; cdr3_aa: CASSAGTSGDTQYF
j_call: TRBJ1-2; v_call: TRBV7-9; cdr3_length: 14; cdr3_aa: CASSVTGTQEGYTF
j_call: TRBJ2-7; v_call: TRBV28; cdr3_length: 15; cdr3_aa: CASSLLGGGGYEQYF
j_call: TRBJ1-1; v_call: TRBV27; cdr3_length: 14; cdr3_aa: CASSPIDGNTEAFF
j_call: TRBJ1-3; v_call: TRBV28; cdr3_length: 13; cdr3_aa: CASSQGLGNTIYF
j_call: TRBJ2-5; v_call: TRBV5-1; cdr3_length: 13; cdr3_aa: CASSSGTQGTQYF
j_call: TRBJ2-1; v_call: TRBV2; cdr3_length: 12; cdr3_aa: CASSDPWAEQFF
j_call: TRBJ2-3; v_call: TRBV28; cdr3_length: 14; cdr3_aa: CASSKTQGSDTQYF
j_call: TRBJ2-5; v_call: TRBV24-1; cdr3_length: 15; cdr3_aa: CATSDRDRRKETQYF
j_call: TRBJ2-3; v_call: TRBV4-2; cdr3_length: 17; cdr3_aa: CASSPQGLAGGPIYAYF